This paragraph covers one T cell receptor beta chain sequence. Antigen: not known. This sample is drawn from a study of T cell repertoires in cytomegalovirus infection. As for the study in general: Indications came from public TCR beta signatures; they pointed to CMV infection and to a matching HLA type. Study-level results: Based on cumulative public TCR beta family frequency, carriers of CMV plus the relevant HLA were identified. HLA-C-restricted CMV clonotypes gave the most frequent clonotype in two of eight donors.

In TCRdb, the reads were re-called with MiXCR into one record per CDR3 protein. The sample includes 200,000 to 250,000 distinct CDR3 sequences, about 20% of them seen just once. The germline V gene has CDR1 SGHAT and CDR2 FQNNGV. This CDR3 is built from 13 residues. V was pared by 4 bases and J by 6 bases, with 13 bases between. The TCR was taken from a human donor in good health (CMV status not recorded). Some clones in this sample may be carry-over from other donors' samples. Source material: CD8+ T cells from PBMCs. This chain links TRBV11-2 with TRBJ2-7, with D uncertain. CDR3 coding DNA: TGTGCCAGCAGCTCCGAGATTGGTCGCGAGCAGTACTTC. The encoded protein is CASSSEIGREQYF.